This T cell receptor (beta chain) appears in the sequencing data of a study of T cells in Graves' hyperthyroidism and ophthalmopathy. Researchers amplified the TCR beta CDR3 regions from RNA transcripts. The HTBI primer set served for first-round RT-PCR of the TCR CDR3. One entry per CDR3 protein results from TCRdb running MiXCR on the multiplex PCR reads. The data contain more than 300,000 distinct CDR3 sequences, roughly 14% of them seen just once; the ten biggest clones take up about 26%. The ends were cut back, 1 base at V and 6 bases at J, with 9 bases in the middle. The CDR3 runs to 14 residues. Germline CDR1 reads KGHSH; CDR2 reads LQKENI.

This TCR was sampled from a woman aged 25-40 years with Graves' hyperthyroidism. The rearrangement links TRBV18 to TRBJ1-4; D might be TRBD1 (6 bases). Sequencing was performed on blood. The CDR3 nucleotides read TGTGCCAGCTCACCACAGGGGGGATATGAAAAACTGTTTTTT. This codes for CASSPQGGYEKLFF.